This T cell receptor beta chain was sequenced in a study of CD8+CD57+ T cells in acquired aplastic anemia (dated by TCRdb to the late 2010s). About the study as a whole: DNA extracted from sorted CD4+ and CD8+ cells had a mean of approximately 3 ug, with a range of 0.2 to 27.4 ug. CD8+CD57+ expansion was defined as frequency above the mean frequency observed in healthy subjects. Broader findings and caveats from the paper: Approximately 31 CD8+ CDR3 sequences were found in both patients and controls but appeared to be highly expressed in patients and within the immunodominant clones of the patients. Patients and healthy controls showed no significant difference in CD8+ Simpson's diversity (P=0.060).

Flow cytometry had shown CD8+CD57+ cell expansion in the patients selected for sequencing. Every patient had a diagnosis of severe acquired aplastic anemia based on International Study of Aplastic Anemia and Agranulocytosis and Camitta criteria. Patients had received no therapy at the time of blood sampling. The study deep-sequenced TCR repertoires of sorted CD4+ and CD8+ blood T cells from severe aplastic anemia patients and healthy subjects. In the USA, patient enrollment took place under clinicaltrials.gov protocols 00001620, 01623167, 00001397, 00071045, 00081523 and 00961064. Ficoll-Paque density gradient centrifugation was used to isolate peripheral blood mononuclear cells. Before DNA extraction, CD4+ and CD8+ T cells were sorted with FACS or magnetic beads. CDR1 SGHTA and CDR2 FQGNSA are derived from the germline V gene. The V and J ends are trimmed by 6 bases and 6 bases, leaving 15 bases between them. The CDR3 has 13 amino acids, counting the end cysteine and phenylalanine. Only the CDR3 part of the read is kept: 39 bases, read in frame from the first base.

TCR beta VDJ combination and CDR3 sequence profiling used genomic DNA as the template. An Illumina HiSeq 2000 was the platform used for TCR repertoire sequencing. In the original analysis: Repertoires were assessed using TRBV/TRBJ rearrangement plots, CDR3 size and DJ length profiles, and Simpson's diversity index. Whichever DNA sequence was most abundant in the deep sequencing data was defined as the immunodominant clone. CDR3 amino acid sequences were checked for sharing across subjects and were also compared against the VDJdb database and published repertoires. TCRdb itself trimmed the public reads at Q25 with fastp, ran MiXCR and retained productive beta chains. Each record represents a unique CDR3 protein, reported with the most common genes and DNA among its rows. The V and J calls shown here were made by TCRdb, not taken from the authors' results. The sample table holds about 200,000 distinct CDR3 sequences, of which 65% were seen once. Clones ranked in the top ten supply under 60% of the sample.

As for this clonotype: Its target antigen remains unknown. Base quality data are lacking; no much larger clone is found one base away.

The chain uses TRBV7-2 and TRBJ2-7; the D match is possibly TRBD1 or TRBD2, with 5 bases aligned in each. This TCR derives from a human donor with aplastic anemia. Sequenced input: sorted CD4+, CD8+, or CD8+CD57+ T cells (not recorded which) from PBMCs. The CDR3 is CASSPPGRSEQYF. The sequenced DNA is TGTGCCAGCAGTCCACCGGGGCGGTCCGAGCAGTACTTC.